One TCR beta chain is described in this entry. The antigen remains unidentified. These data come from a study of monozygotic twins with inflammatory bowel disease. Germline assignment: CDR1 MNHEY and CDR2 SVGEGT. The CDR3 runs 14 residues. Study results and limitations: Fewer shared clonotypes with others were found in IBD patients than in healthy twins, especially with disease activity. Twin concordance left repertoire similarity unchanged, with limited power a possible explanation for this lack of difference.

Used for each TCR library was roughly 3,500 ng of total RNA. UMIs incorporating a 6-nucleotide sample barcode were appended by means of template switching. Reanalyzing the 5' RACE reads, TCRdb keeps one entry per CDR3 protein, without DNA. The sample has about 210,000 distinct CDR3 sequences. The rearrangement joins TRBV6-2 or TRBV6-3 to TRBJ2-1; TCRdb returns TRBD2, unconfirmable since there is no DNA. Material: blood. The TCR was taken from a human donor with ulcerative colitis or Crohn's disease, or a healthy co-twin of an affected twin (not recorded which). The CDR3 spells CASSAGLAVDEQFF.